This T cell receptor beta chain derives from a study of T cell repertoires in cytomegalovirus infection. Study in general: Public TCR beta signatures marked donors with CMV infection and the matching HLA.

TCRdb fed the reads into MiXCR, producing one record per CDR3 protein. The repertoire holds roughly 300,000 distinct CDR3 sequences, with about a quarter as singletons. The CDR3 runs to 15 residues. Germline lookup yields CDR1 DFQATT and CDR2 SNEGSKA (reference sequence). Germline trimming cut 5 bases from V and 6 bases from J; bases unmatched to any gene: 10. This clonotype was counted between two and nine times. The chain combines TRBV20-1 with TRBJ2-3, with 11 nucleotides matching TRBD2. The sequence was obtained from a human donor in good health (CMV status not recorded). Some clones in this sample may be carry-over from other donors' samples. The material sequenced was PBMCs. CDR3 sequence (DNA): TGCAGTGCTCCTAGACTAGCGGGACAAAGCGATACGCAGTATTTT. It is translated as CSAPRLAGQSDTQYF.